This T cell receptor (beta chain) was retrieved from a study of blood T cell repertoires in COVID-19. Some clones are missing from TCRdb's copy, which holds only in-frame ones; the method was immunoSEQ multiplex PCR. The sample shows 140,000 or so clones, 80% to 90% of them seen only once. With 8 bases clipped from V and 4 bases from J, the junction kept 10 bases outside the gene matches. CDR3 size: 16 residues. The germline V gene has CDR1 MDHEN and CDR2 SYDVKM. The sequencing sample was made of peripheral blood. The source of this sequence is a man between 60 and 75 years old with active or convalescent COVID-19. V gene TRBV28 combines with J gene TRBJ2-1; TRBD2 agrees at 11 bases. In DNA, the CDR3 is TGTGCCAGCTATCCAGCTAGCGGGAGGACATACAATGAGCAGTTCTTC. Its translation: CASYPASGRTYNEQFF. Filled out from reference TRBV28 and TRBJ2-1, the complete variable domain reads DVKVTQSSRYLVKRTGEKVFLECVQDMDHENMFWYRQDPGLGLRLIYFSYDVKMKEKGDIPEGYSVSREKKERFSLILESASTNQTSMYLCASYPASGRTYNEQFFGPGTRLTVL.